Following are 2 T cell receptor beta chains from one sample sequenced in a study of spatial heterogeneity in lung cancer. Study outcomes and limitations: The study found that expanded intratumoral alpha and beta TCR counts tracked tumor mutation counts.

TCRdb independently ran MiXCR on the 5' RACE reads; one entry per CDR3 protein. This sample carries some 11,000 distinct CDR3 sequences, 7.9% of them seen once, and the ten largest clones take under 25%. Their antigens are not known. This sample's time point: sample taken at primary tumor resection. Sample: lung tumor tissue, taken at surgery. These receptors all come from a female donor with early-stage non-small cell lung cancer.

This clonotype was detected ten times or more. The rearrangement links TRBV2 to TRBJ2-5, with D possibly being TRBD2 (6 bases). There are 15 residues in the CDR3. The ends were cut back, 4 bases at V and 5 bases at J, with 17 bases in the middle. CDR1 is SNHLY and CDR2 is FYNNEI in the germline V gene. As DNA, the CDR3 is TGTGCCAGCAGTGGAACTGGGCCAGGGAGGGAGACCCAGTACTTC. Translation: CASSGTGPGRETQYF.

This clonotype rates as medium-sized. The J gene is TRBJ2-5, the V gene TRBV5-1; TRBD2 aligns across 8 bases. CDR1 and CDR2 (germline): SGHRS, YFSETQ. CDR3 length: 15 residues. J gave up 5 bases and V 4 bases, and 10 bases lay outside the gene matches. The CDR3 DNA sequence: TGCGCCAGCAGCCAAACGGGACTAGTCCTGGAGACCCAGTACTTC. Protein sequence: CASSQTGLVLETQYF.